The 25 T cell receptor beta chains below come from one sample, sequenced in a study of beta chain features in type 1 diabetes. Every bit of the isolated RNA underwent reverse transcription, so sequencing read expressed TCRB transcripts. Generated by immunoSEQ multiplex PCR, the TCRdb table keeps only in-frame clones and is missing some. The table includes fewer than 550,000 clones, roughly 10% detected once. The sequenced sample was naive CD4+ T cells from blood. The receptors derive from a woman between 18 and 29 years old in good health.

The chain joins TRBV4-2 to TRBJ1-5; 7 nucleotides agree with TRBD1. The V and J ends lost 1 base and 0 bases, in that order; junction bases with no gene match: 0. Germline CDR1 LGHNA, CDR2 YNFKEQ. The CDR3 contains 15 residues. The CDR3 region has the DNA TGTGCCAGCAGCCAAGCAGGGGGTAGCAATCAGCCCCAGCATTTT. It encodes CASSQAGGSNQPQHF.

The chain is built from TRBV7-2 and TRBJ1-5; no clear D gene. The V gene's germline CDR1 is SGHTA and CDR2 FQGNSA. V was pared by 5 bases and J by 1 base, with 6 bases between. This CDR3 spans 13 amino acids. The CDR3 DNA reads TGTGCCAGCAGCCCCGCCAGCAATCAGCCCCAGCATTTT. Amino acid sequence: CASSPASNQPQHF.

This clone has only a few counts. The chain recombines TRBV29-1 with TRBJ2-7; the D gene is possibly TRBD1 (5 bases). The DNA end is a closer match to TRBJ2-1, so the J assignment may be wrong. The CDR3 is 17 residues long. CDR1 SQVTM and CDR2 ANQGSEA come from the germline V gene. The CDR3 bases are TGCAGCGTTGAGGGCCTGACAGCACTAAGCTCCTACAATGAGCAGTTCTTC. It specifies CSVEGLTALSSYNEQFF.

This rearrangement joins TRBV29-1 to TRBJ2-1; D is perhaps TRBD2 (6 bases). Germline loops: CDR1 SQVTM, CDR2 ANQGSEA. The CDR3 runs to 14 residues. V lost 4 bases to trimming and J lost 4 bases, with 14 bases between them. CDR3 nucleotides: TGCAGCGTTGTGGTTGGAGGGGCATACAATGAGCAGTTCTTC. Protein product: CSVVVGGAYNEQFF.

The chain carries TRBV18 and TRBJ1-2; 7 bases map to TRBD1. The CDR3 has 15 residues. The trim removed 6 bases at V and 1 base at J, leaving 8 bases unmatched. Per germline, CDR1 KGHSH and CDR2 LQKENI. CDR3 in DNA: TGTGCCAGCTCTCCGACAGGGTACAATAACTATGGCTACACCTTC. Encoded protein: CASSPTGYNNYGYTF.

This clone showed up many times. V gene TRBV13 combines with J gene TRBJ2-3; D gene uncertain. Per the germline V gene, CDR1 is PRHDT and CDR2 is FYEKMQ (reference sequence). This CDR3 spans 14 amino acids. The V and J ends lost 3 bases and 6 bases respectively, with 13 bases between them. The CDR3 nucleotides read TGTGCCAGCAGCTTGCCTATAGCAAGCGATACGCAGTATTTT. Protein product: CASSLPIASDTQYF.

The gene calls are TRBV4-3 and TRBJ1-2, with D hard to call. CDR1 and CDR2 (germline): LGHNA, YSLEER. The CDR3 runs to 16 residues. V lost 0 bases, J lost 7 bases, and 18 bases lay in between. The CDR3 here is CASSQDFFEGFGGYTF. The CDR3 coding sequence is TGCGCCAGCAGCCAAGATTTTTTCGAGGGATTCGGTGGCTACACCTTC.

A few counts support this clone. This chain's CDR3 is CASSTTSGSTYNEQFF. DNA of the CDR3: TGTGCCAGCAGCACGACTAGCGGCTCGACCTACAATGAGCAGTTCTTC. This chain joins TRBV7-3 and TRBJ2-1; 9 nucleotides agree with TRBD2. The V segment lost 5 bases and the J segment 2 bases; nucleotides outside the gene matches: 7. The CDR3 covers 16 residues. Germline loops: CDR1 SGHTA, CDR2 FQGTGA.

This clone was counted between two and nine times. J is TRBJ2-1 and V is TRBV30, with 9 bases matching TRBD2. Germline loops: CDR1 GTSNPN, CDR2 SVGIG (reference sequence). The CDR3 contains 15 residues. V lost 2 bases and J lost 4; bases outside the gene matches: 6. CDR3 nucleotide sequence: TGTGCCTGGAGTCCAGGCCTAGCGGGGTACAATGAGCAGTTCTTC. Its translation: CAWSPGLAGYNEQFF. Complete variable domain (other parts from reference TRBV30 and TRBJ2-1): SQTIHQWPATLVQPVGSPLSLECTVEGTSNPNLYWYRQAAGRGLQLLFYSVGIGQISSEVPQNLSASRPQDRQFILSSKKLLLSDSGFYLCAWSPGLAGYNEQFFGPGTRLTVL.

This clone was counted between two and nine times. The CDR3 nucleotides are TGCGCCAGCAGCCAAGTGGCGACAGGGGCCACTGAAGCTTTCTTT. It is translated as CASSQVATGATEAFF. The J gene is TRBJ1-1, the V gene TRBV4-3; 8 bases fit TRBD1. The ends lost 1 base at V and 4 bases at J; junction bases unmatched: 5. The germline V gene has CDR1 LGHNA and CDR2 YSLEER. The CDR3 has 15 residues.

This clone has only a few counts. The chain employs TRBV5-6 and TRBJ1-1; D is undetermined. The germline CDR1 and CDR2 sequences are SGHDT and YYEEEE. The ends were cut back, 7 bases at V and 4 bases at J, with 8 bases in the middle. The CDR3 spans 11 residues. The CDR3 nucleotides read TGTGCCAGCGGTACCCTCACTGAAGCTTTCTTT. Amino acid sequence: CASGTLTEAFF. Filled out from reference TRBV5-6 and TRBJ1-1, the complete variable domain reads DAGVTQSPTHLIKTRGQQVTLRCSPKSGHDTVSWYQQALGQGPQFIFQYYEEEERQRGNFPDRFSGHQFPNYSSELNVNALLLGDSALYLCASGTLTEAFFGQGTRLTVV.

The chain uses TRBV14 and TRBJ1-2; no clear D. CDR3 length: 15 residues. The V end was cut by 1 base, the J end by 3 bases, with 12 bases between. Germline CDR1 reads SGHDN; CDR2 reads FVKESK. This CDR3 reads CASSQVRGLDYGYTF. The CDR3 DNA follows: TGTGCCAGCAGCCAAGTCCGTGGGCTAGACTATGGCTACACCTTC.

The chain couples TRBV29-1 to TRBJ2-5; D is perhaps TRBD1 or TRBD2 (5 bases each). This CDR3 comprises 13 residues. Germline V gene lookup returns CDR1 SQVTM and CDR2 ANQGSEA. Deletions cut 2 bases from V and 0 bases from J, with 7 bases between. The CDR3 region is CSVETGHQETQYF. The CDR3 DNA reads as TGCAGCGTTGAAACGGGACACCAAGAGACCCAGTACTTC. The entire variable domain, with the rest obtained from reference TRBV29-1 and TRBJ2-5, is as follows: SAVISQKPSRDICQRGTSLTIQCQVDSQVTMMFWYRQQPGQSLTLIATANQGSEATYESGFVIDKFPISRPNLTFSTLTVSNMSPEDSSIYLCSVETGHQETQYFGPGTRLLVL.

The chain is built from TRBV29-1 and TRBJ2-3; TRBD1 agrees at 8 bases. Per germline, CDR1 SQVTM and CDR2 ANQGSEA. V lost 2 bases to trimming and J lost 2 bases; unmatched junction nucleotides: 6. This CDR3 is built from 15 residues. The CDR3 reads CSVEPGQENTDTQYF. CDR3 in DNA: TGCAGCGTTGAACCGGGACAGGAGAACACAGATACGCAGTATTTT.

CDR3 sequence: CASSLRGITDTQYF. The DNA for the CDR3 is TGTGCCAGCAGCTTACGCGGGATCACAGATACGCAGTATTTT. This rearrangement joins TRBV11-3 to TRBJ2-3; maybe TRBD2 (6 bases). Trimming shortened V by 2 bases and J by 2 bases, and 8 bases separated the two germline ends. The CDR3 is made up of 14 amino acids. Germline V gives CDR1 SGHNT, CDR2 YENEEA.

V usage is TRBV4-2 and J usage is TRBJ2-2, with D possibly being TRBD1 or TRBD2 (5 bases each). Between the trimmed V and J ends, which lost 3 bases and 2 bases, there was a span of 10 bases. The CDR3 runs to 15 residues. Germline CDR1 is LGHNA and CDR2 is YNFKEQ. DNA for the CDR3: TGTGCCAGCAGCCACGAGGGGCTTAACACCGGGGAGCTGTTTTTT. This encodes CASSHEGLNTGELFF.

The chain has TRBV7-2 and TRBJ2-2; D ambiguous. Germline-derived CDR1 and CDR2 are SGHTA and FQGNSA. CDR3 length equals 16 residues. Trimming shortened V by 1 base and J by 5 bases, and 14 bases separated the two germline ends. DNA of the CDR3: TGTGCCAGCAGCTTAGGCGACCTATATGGAACCGGGGAGCTGTTTTTT. It yields the protein CASSLGDLYGTGELFF.

This clone was counted a few times. This chain connects TRBV5-4 to TRBJ2-1; no reliable D call. There are 14 residues in the CDR3. Germline V gives CDR1 SGHNT, CDR2 YYREEE (reference sequence). With 4 bases removed from V and 7 bases from J, the gap between germline ends came to 15 bases. The CDR3 is CASSTSLDVNEQFF. The CDR3 nucleotides are TGTGCCAGCAGCACATCTTTGGACGTGAATGAGCAGTTCTTC. Supplemented by reference TRBV5-4 and TRBJ2-1, the full variable domain reads ETGVTQSPTHLIKTRGQQVTLRCSSQSGHNTVSWYQQALGQGPQFIFQYYREEENGRGNFPPRFSGLQFPNYSSELNVNALELDDSALYLCASSTSLDVNEQFFGPGTRLTVL.

In its sample, this clone was seen a few times. The same CDR3 can be traced to other DNA sequences in this sample. This chain connects TRBV7-2 to TRBJ2-5; D may be TRBD1 or TRBD2 (5 bases each). CDR1 and CDR2 from the germline V gene are SGHTA and FQGNSA. The CDR3 spans 14 residues. Trimming cost V 0 bases and J 4 bases, with 9 bases left between them. Here the CDR3 reads CASSLAGRRETQYF. CDR3 nucleotide sequence: TGTGCCAGCAGCTTAGCGGGACGGCGAGAGACCCAGTACTTC.

J is TRBJ2-3 and V is TRBV5-1; 8 bases are shared with TRBD2. Losses at the gene ends were 0 bases for V and 2 bases for J; bases not matched to a gene: 5. Germline CDR1 SGHRS, CDR2 YFSETQ. This CDR3 is built from 16 residues. The CDR3 region has the DNA TGCGCCAGCAGCTTGGGCCTAGCGGGTGTCACAGATACGCAGTATTTT. Residues: CASSLGLAGVTDTQYF.

The genes are TRBV6-1 and TRBJ2-5; D might be TRBD1 or TRBD2, each matching 6 bases. The CDR3 has 13 amino acids. V shed 6 bases and J shed 9 bases, with 17 bases lying between them. Germline loops: CDR1 MNHNS, CDR2 SASEGT. CDR3 sequence (DNA): TGTGCCAGCAGATTGGGGGGCATTAGTCCCCAGTACTTC. This translates into CASRLGGISPQYF.

The chain combines TRBV2 with TRBJ2-4; D remains unclear. CDR3 length equals 14 residues. With 10 bases removed from V and 0 bases from J, the gap between germline ends came to 13 bases. The germline CDR1 and CDR2 sequences are SNHLY and FYNNEI. The CDR3 spells CATGRAQAKNIQYF. The CDR3 DNA reads as TGTGCCACCGGAAGGGCACAAGCCAAAAACATTCAGTACTTC.

CDR3 nucleotide sequence: TGCGCCAGCAGCCAAGATAGAGTCCTCCGGGAGACCCAGTACTTC. Encoded protein: CASSQDRVLRETQYF. The genes are TRBV4-1 and TRBJ2-5; the D is unclear. Per germline, CDR1 MGHRA and CDR2 YSYEKL. V lost 0 bases and J 5 bases, leaving 13 bases between the germline ends. This CDR3 has 15 amino acids.

The V gene is TRBV5-4, the J gene TRBJ2-1; perhaps TRBD2 as D (6 bases). The V gene lost 7 bases and the J gene lost 0 bases, with 11 bases spanning the gap. Per the germline V gene, CDR1 is SGHNT and CDR2 is YYREEE (reference sequence). This CDR3 comprises 14 residues. This CDR3 is CASYRDFSYNEQFF. The CDR3 DNA reads as TGTGCCAGCTATCGGGACTTCTCCTACAATGAGCAGTTCTTC.

This clone occurred a few times. This rearrangement joins TRBV4-3 to TRBJ2-1; possible D gene TRBD1, 6 bases. Trimming took off 0 bases at V and 9 bases at J, with 18 bases between the two ends. The CDR3 totals 16 residues. CDR1 is LGHNA and CDR2 is YSLEER in the germline V gene. DNA for the CDR3: TGCGCCAGCAGCCAAGATGGGGGACACCCGAATCCTGAGCAGTTCTTC. Its protein product is CASSQDGGHPNPEQFF.